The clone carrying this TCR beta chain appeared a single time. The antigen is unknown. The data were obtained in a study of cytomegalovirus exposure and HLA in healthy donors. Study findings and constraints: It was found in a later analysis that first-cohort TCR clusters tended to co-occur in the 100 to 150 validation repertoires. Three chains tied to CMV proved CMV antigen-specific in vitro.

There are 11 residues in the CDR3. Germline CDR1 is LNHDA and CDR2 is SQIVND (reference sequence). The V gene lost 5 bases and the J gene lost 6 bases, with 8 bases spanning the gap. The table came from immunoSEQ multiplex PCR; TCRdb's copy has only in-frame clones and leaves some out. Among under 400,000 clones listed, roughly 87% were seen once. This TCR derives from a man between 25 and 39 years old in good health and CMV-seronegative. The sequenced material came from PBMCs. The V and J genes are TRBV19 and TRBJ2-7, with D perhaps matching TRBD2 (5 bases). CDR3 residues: CASSLGSEQYF. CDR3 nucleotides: TGTGCCAGTAGTTTGGGGAGCGAGCAGTACTTC.